The clone carrying this T cell receptor (beta chain) was seen just once. Its specificity is unknown. This sample was taken from a study of T cell responses to AZD1222 COVID-19 vaccine. General study results and limits: Repertoire sampling was restricted to post-peak T cell response timepoints. Researchers report vaccine-associated CD4 TCRs spanning spike, with dominance at 160-218 and 743-854.

The CDR3 runs 16 residues. Per the germline V gene, CDR1 is SGHVS and CDR2 is FQNEAQ. V lost 0 bases to trimming and J lost 4 bases, with 15 bases between them. Assay used: immunoSEQ multiplex PCR; TCRdb lists only in-frame clones, some missing. The data show about 200,000 clones, roughly nine tenths seen once. This sequence was found in an adult who received the MenACWY meningococcal vaccine as a control. Sequences were derived from peripheral blood, sampled 28 days after the second dose of the MenACWY control vaccine. The V gene is TRBV7-8, the J gene TRBJ1-2, with D possibly matching TRBD1 (6 bases). The DNA for the CDR3 is TGTGCCAGCAGCTTAGCGAGTGGGGGCGGGTCCTATGGCTACACCTTC. This encodes CASSLASGGGSYGYTF.